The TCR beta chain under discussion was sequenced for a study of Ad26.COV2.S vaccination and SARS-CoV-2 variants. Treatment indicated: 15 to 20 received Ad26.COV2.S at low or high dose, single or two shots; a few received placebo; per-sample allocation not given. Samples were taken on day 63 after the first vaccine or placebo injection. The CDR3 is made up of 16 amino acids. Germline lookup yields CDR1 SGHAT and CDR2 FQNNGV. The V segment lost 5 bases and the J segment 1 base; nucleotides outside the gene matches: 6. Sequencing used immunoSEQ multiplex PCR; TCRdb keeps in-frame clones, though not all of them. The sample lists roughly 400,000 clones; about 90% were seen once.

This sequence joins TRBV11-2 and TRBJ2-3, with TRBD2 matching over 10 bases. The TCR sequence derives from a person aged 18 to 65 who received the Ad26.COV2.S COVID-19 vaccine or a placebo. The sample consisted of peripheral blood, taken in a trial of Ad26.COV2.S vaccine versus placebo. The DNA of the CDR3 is TGTGCCAGCAGCCCGATTAGCGGGAGGCGCACAGATACGCAGTATTTT. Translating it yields CASSPISGRRTDTQYF.